This TCR beta chain was identified in a study of blood T cell repertoires in COVID-19. The wider study: Samples of COVID-19 (acute and convalescent) were obtained from the United States, Italy and Spain. The analysed material was cDNA or gDNA that came from T cells, B-cell-depleted T cells, or PBMCs.

In the study's own analysis: Amplification from reference gene primers served as the basis for estimated nucleated cell counts. Libraries were prepared by immunoSEQ multiplex PCR; TCRdb keeps only in-frame clonotypes and omits some of them. For V, J and clone size, that table is used; D and trimming come from the DNA. The sample holds roughly 100,000 clones, about 70% seen once. This CDR3 is 13 amino acids long. Germline V gene sequence: CDR1 SGHVS, CDR2 FQNEAQ. V lost 8 bases, J lost 0 bases, and 10 bases lay in between. What was sequenced was peripheral blood. The source of this sequence is a human donor with acute or convalescent COVID-19. The donor label of this sample is uncertain. The chain uses TRBV7-8 and TRBJ1-1; D possibly corresponds to TRBD1 (5 bases). The CDR3, as DNA: TGTGCCAGCTTGGGGGGGATGAACACTGAAGCTTTCTTT. Amino acids: CASLGGMNTEAFF.